This TCR beta chain came from a study of blood T cell repertoires in COVID-19. Study details: Donors in the United States, Italy and Spain gave samples during acute or convalescent COVID-19. Nucleic acid was either cDNA or gDNA, and it came from T cells, B-cell-depleted T cells, or PBMCs.

Methods used by the authors: Researchers report that nucleated cell counts were estimated from reference gene primer amplification. Generated by immunoSEQ multiplex PCR, the TCRdb table keeps only in-frame clones and is missing some. The V and J calls and clone size are taken from that table; D and trimming were inferred from the DNA. The sample shows some 270,000 clones, 89% of them seen only once. The receptor comes from a man aged 50 to 59 with acute or convalescent COVID-19. The sample consisted of peripheral blood.

The CDR3 sequence is CASSSGGGPSDYGYTF. CDR3 DNA: TGTGCCAGCAGCTCCGGAGGGGGCCCTAGTGACTATGGCTACACCTTC. The chain couples TRBV5-8 to TRBJ1-2; TRBD1 matches 7 bases. Germline trimming cut 3 bases from V and 3 bases from J; bases unmatched to any gene: 11. Germline assignment: CDR1 SGHTS and CDR2 YDEGEE. This CDR3 spans 16 amino acids.